This T cell receptor (beta chain) was captured by sequencing in a study of T cell repertoires in cytomegalovirus infection. Study-level points and caveats: Summed frequency of public TCR beta families distinguished CMV carriers with the relevant HLA. HLA-C-restricted CMV clonotypes gave the most frequent clonotype in two of eight donors.

There are 13 residues in the CDR3. The germline CDR1 and CDR2 sequences are SGHTA and FQGTGA. The V and J ends lost 5 bases and 0 bases respectively, with 7 bases between them. Comment on this clonotype: Its antigen is unidentified. The conserved phenylalanine or tryptophan is not found at the CDR3 terminus, so this likely reflects a read error.

TCRdb ran MiXCR on the reads and lists one entry per CDR3 protein. The sample gives tens of thousands of distinct CDR3 sequences, about 18% of which show up once; around a quarter is in the top ten. Sequenced here: CD8+ T cells from cultured PBMCs, sampled from culture after CMV antigen stimulation. V gene TRBV7-3 combines with J gene TRBJ1-1, with D perhaps matching TRBD1 (5 bases). This receptor was identified in a human donor in good health (CMV status not recorded). Some clones in this sample may be carry-over from other donors' samples. The CDR3 DNA is TGTGCCAGCAGCGCGGGGGTGAACACTGAAGCTTTCCTT. Its protein is CASSAGVNTEAFL.